This is a list of T cell receptor beta chains from one sample in a study of blood T cell repertoires in COVID-19. Libraries were prepared by immunoSEQ multiplex PCR; TCRdb keeps only in-frame clonotypes and omits some of them. This table has about 50,000 clones, around 86% appearing once. Material for sequencing was PBMCs or T cells enriched from blood (not recorded which). These TCRs come from a woman aged 50 to 60 who had recovered from COVID-19. Both conserved end residues are part of each CDR3. D genes are given only for firm matches. Some rows have no size entry. The others give once, few or many, or a class for an expanded clone.

CDR3aa,CDR3nt,v_gene,j_gene,abundance,d_gene
CASSQEGQGVLF,TGTGCCAGCAGCCAAGAGGGGCAGGGGGTACTCTTC,TRBV3-1/TRBV3-2,TRBJ1-2,NA,TRBD1
CASRQRGQGGNQPQHF,TGTGCCAGCAGACAAAGGGGACAGGGAGGGAATCAGCCCCAGCATTTT,TRBV28,TRBJ1-5,NA,TRBD1
CASSLAVGSYNEQFF,TGTGCCAGCAGCCTGGCGGTAGGCTCCTACAATGAGCAGTTCTTC,TRBV27,TRBJ2-1,NA,NA
CASSTLGQGDTEAFF,TGCGCCAGCAGCACGCTCGGACAGGGCGACACTGAAGCTTTCTTT,TRBV5-1,TRBJ1-1,NA,TRBD1
CASSVASMGGVEEQFF,TGTGCCAGCAGCGTAGCTTCCATGGGAGGAGTTGAGGAGCAGTTCTTC,TRBV9,TRBJ2-1,NA,NA
CAISEPGLGSTDTQYF,TGTGCCATCAGTGAGCCGGGACTAGGGAGCACAGATACGCAGTATTTT,TRBV10-3,TRBJ2-3,NA,TRBD2
CASSNRRGGQGSYF,TGTGCCAGCAGCAATAGGCGGGGAGGGCAGGGGTCCTACTTC,TRBV5-4,TRBJ2-7,NA,NA
CASSLYSDEKLFF,TGTGCCAGCAGTTTATATTCAGATGAAAAACTGTTTTTT,TRBV28,TRBJ1-4,NA,NA
CASSQGGGSGNTIYF,TGCGCCAGCAGCCAAGGCGGCGGCTCTGGAAACACCATATATTTT,TRBV4-1,TRBJ1-3,NA,NA
CASSRQGSYNEQFF,TGTGCCAGCAGTCGACAGGGTTCCTACAATGAGCAGTTCTTC,TRBV14,TRBJ2-1,few,TRBD1
CASSKTDSFSVPLHF,TGCGCCAGCAGCAAGACCGACAGTTTCAGTGTGCCCCTCCACTTT,TRBV5-1,TRBJ1-6,NA,NA
CASSQRTGDQPQHF,TGTGCCAGCAGTCAAAGGACAGGGGACCAGCCCCAGCATTTT,TRBV7-8,TRBJ1-5,NA,TRBD1
CSVLTVGVRGGEQYF,TGCAGCGTCCTGACAGTTGGGGTGCGAGGGGGCGAGCAGTACTTC,TRBV29-1,TRBJ2-7,NA,NA
CASSQDPPTSLQVTQYF,TGCGCCAGCAGCCAAGACCCCCCGACTAGCCTTCAGGTGACCCAGTACTTC,TRBV4-1,TRBJ2-5,NA,TRBD2
CASSLKGGYEQYF,TGTGCCAGCAGCTTAAAAGGCGGCTACGAGCAGTACTTC,TRBV7-2,TRBJ2-7,NA,NA
CASSPPIRASYNEQFF,TGTGCCAGCTCACCACCGATCAGGGCTTCCTACAATGAGCAGTTCTTC,TRBV18,TRBJ2-1,NA,NA
CASSLVSGRDSYEQYF,TGTGCCAGCAGCTTAGTTAGCGGGAGGGACTCCTACGAGCAGTACTTC,TRBV7-9,TRBJ2-7,once,TRBD2
CASSQDEGHYPKGNQPQHF,TGTGCCAGCAGCCAAGATGAGGGACATTACCCTAAAGGAAATCAGCCCCAGCATTTT,TRBV3-1/TRBV3-2,TRBJ1-5,NA,NA
CASSLRQGMATDTQYF,TGTGCCAGCAGCCTCAGACAGGGGATGGCAACAGATACGCAGTATTTT,TRBV7-9,TRBJ2-3,NA,TRBD1
CASSLPIQGNTEAFF,TGTGCCAGCAGTTTACCTATCCAGGGAAACACTGAAGCTTTCTTT,TRBV28,TRBJ1-1,NA,NA
CASSMGGQGNQPQHF,TGTGCCAGCAGCATGGGGGGACAGGGCAATCAGCCCCAGCATTTT,TRBV11-2,TRBJ1-5,NA,TRBD1
CASTDRLSYTF,TGTGCCAGCACAGACCGTTTAAGCTACACCTTC,TRBV18,TRBJ1-2,NA,NA
CASSSYYEQYF,TGTGCCAGCAGTTCCTACTACGAGCAGTACTTC,TRBV12-3/TRBV12-4,TRBJ2-7,NA,NA
CASSLGAAGETQYF,TGTGCCAGCAGCTTAGGGGCCGCGGGGGAGACCCAGTACTTC,TRBV7-9,TRBJ2-5,NA,NA
CAQMGAGNSPLHF,TGTGCCCAGATGGGGGCCGGTAATTCACCCCTCCACTTT,TRBV30,TRBJ1-6,NA,NA
CASRNRGPNQPQHF,TGTGCCAGCAGAAACAGGGGCCCCAATCAGCCCCAGCATTTT,TRBV6-5,TRBJ1-5,NA,TRBD1
CASSLGLAGYTIIYEQYF,TGCGCCAGCAGCTTGGGACTAGCGGGATATACCATAATCTACGAGCAGTACTTC,TRBV5-1,TRBJ2-7,NA,TRBD2
CASSAGGSNQPQHF,TGTGCCAGCAGCGCCGGGGGGAGCAATCAGCCCCAGCATTTT,TRBV7-9,TRBJ1-5,NA,NA
CASHGQGTGELFF,TGTGCCTCACACGGACAGGGAACCGGGGAGCTGTTTTTT,TRBV10-3,TRBJ2-2,once,TRBD1
CASSSTGGATNEKLFF,TGTGCCAGCAGTTCTACAGGGGGCGCGACTAATGAAAAACTGTTTTTT,TRBV27,TRBJ1-4,NA,TRBD1
CASSQTEGELFF,TGTGCCAGCAGTCAGACAGAAGGGGAGCTGTTTTTT,TRBV3-1/TRBV3-2,TRBJ2-2,NA,NA
CASSLGTGGSYNEQFF,TGTGCCAGCAGCTTAGGGACAGGGGGGTCCTACAATGAGCAGTTCTTC,TRBV7-9,TRBJ2-1,NA,TRBD1
CASSPRGDQPQHF,TGTGCCAGCTCACCACGCGGGGATCAGCCCCAGCATTTT,TRBV18,TRBJ1-5,once,NA
CASSYSDRGRTEAFF,TGTGCCAGCAGTTATTCGGACAGGGGGCGGACTGAAGCTTTCTTT,TRBV6-2/TRBV6-3,TRBJ1-1,few,TRBD1
CASSLKTRSGTDTQYF,TGTGCCAGCAGCCTAAAGACAAGGTCAGGCACAGATACGCAGTATTTT,TRBV5-4,TRBJ2-3,NA,NA
CASSFSGGSGTEAFF,TGTGCCAGCAGCTTTTCGGGTGGATCCGGGACTGAAGCTTTCTTT,TRBV11-2,TRBJ1-1,NA,NA
CASSSSQGNTGELFF,TGTGCCAGCAGTTCTTCCCAGGGAAACACCGGGGAGCTGTTTTTT,TRBV6-5,TRBJ2-2,few,NA
CASSLGQGGQPQHF,TGTGCCAGCAGCCTAGGACAGGGCGGGCAGCCCCAGCATTTT,TRBV6-1,TRBJ1-5,NA,TRBD1
CASTSPPRRETQYF,TGTGCCAGCACCTCACCTCCTAGGAGGGAGACCCAGTACTTC,TRBV21-1,TRBJ2-5,NA,NA
CASSRLDRDLGNSPLHF,TGCGCCAGCAGTCGGTTGGACAGGGACCTTGGGAATTCACCCCTCCACTTT,TRBV23-1,TRBJ1-6,NA,TRBD1
CASSQVLDGETQYF,TGTGCCAGCAGCCAAGTTCTAGACGGAGAGACCCAGTACTTC,TRBV14,TRBJ2-5,NA,NA
CASSSRQGDNQPQHF,TGTGCCAGCAGCTCCCGACAGGGAGATAATCAGCCCCAGCATTTT,TRBV7-8,TRBJ1-5,few,TRBD1
CASSLGADYYTDTQYF,TGTGCCAGCAGCTTGGGGGCGGACTACTACACAGATACGCAGTATTTT,TRBV5-5,TRBJ2-3,NA,NA
CASRPTSGGIYEQYF,TGTGCCAGCAGACCAACTAGCGGGGGGATCTACGAGCAGTACTTC,TRBV2,TRBJ2-7,few,TRBD2
CASSLEGAIGYTF,TGCGCCAGCAGCTTGGAAGGGGCGATAGGCTACACCTTC,TRBV5-1,TRBJ1-2,few,NA
CASSRAGVKETQYF,TGTGCCAGCAGTCGAGCGGGCGTAAAAGAGACCCAGTACTTC,TRBV2,TRBJ2-5,NA,NA
CASSLRLGVLDYGYTF,TGTGCCAGCAGCTTAAGGTTAGGGGTGTTGGACTATGGCTACACCTTC,TRBV7-9,TRBJ1-2,NA,NA
CASSYSGGLGYEQYF,TGTGCCAGCAGTTACTCGGGGGGTTTGGGCTACGAGCAGTACTTC,TRBV6-5,TRBJ2-7,NA,NA
CASSQSGSGSEQFF,TGTGCCAGCAGCCAAAGCGGGAGTGGGAGTGAGCAGTTCTTC,TRBV14,TRBJ2-1,NA,TRBD2